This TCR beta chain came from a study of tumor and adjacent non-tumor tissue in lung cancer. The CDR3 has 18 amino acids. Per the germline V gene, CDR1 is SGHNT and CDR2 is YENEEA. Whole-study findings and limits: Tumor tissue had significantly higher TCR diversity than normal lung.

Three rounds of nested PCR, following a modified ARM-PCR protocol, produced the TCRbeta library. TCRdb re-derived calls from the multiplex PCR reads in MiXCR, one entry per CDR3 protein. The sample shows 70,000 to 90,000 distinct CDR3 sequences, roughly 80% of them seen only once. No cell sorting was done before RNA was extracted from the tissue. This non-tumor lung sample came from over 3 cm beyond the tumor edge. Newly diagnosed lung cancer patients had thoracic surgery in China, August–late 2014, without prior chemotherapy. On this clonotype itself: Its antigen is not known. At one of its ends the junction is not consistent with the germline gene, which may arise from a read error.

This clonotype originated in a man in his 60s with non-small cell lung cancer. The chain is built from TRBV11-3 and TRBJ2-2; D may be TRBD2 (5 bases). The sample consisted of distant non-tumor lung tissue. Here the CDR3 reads CDSSSRGAEGYRVGVLFF. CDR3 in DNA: TGTGACAGCAGCTCCCGGGGAGCGGAAGGATACAGAGTCGGGGTGCTGTTTTTT.